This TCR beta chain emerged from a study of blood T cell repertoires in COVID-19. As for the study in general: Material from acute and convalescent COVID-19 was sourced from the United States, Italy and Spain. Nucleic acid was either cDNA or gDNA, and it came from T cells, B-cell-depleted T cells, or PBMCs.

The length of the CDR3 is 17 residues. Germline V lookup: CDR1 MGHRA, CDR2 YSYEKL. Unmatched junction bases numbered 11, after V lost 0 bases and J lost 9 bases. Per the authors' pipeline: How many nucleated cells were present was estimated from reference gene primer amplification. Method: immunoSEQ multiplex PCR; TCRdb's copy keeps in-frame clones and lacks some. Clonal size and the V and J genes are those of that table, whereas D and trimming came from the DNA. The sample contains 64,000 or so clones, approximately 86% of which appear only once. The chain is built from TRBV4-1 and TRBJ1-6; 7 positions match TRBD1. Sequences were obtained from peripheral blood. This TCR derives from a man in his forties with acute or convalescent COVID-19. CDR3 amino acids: CASSQEPGQTSFSPLHF. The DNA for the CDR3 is TGCGCCAGCAGCCAAGAACCGGGACAGACAAGTTTTTCACCCCTCCACTTT.